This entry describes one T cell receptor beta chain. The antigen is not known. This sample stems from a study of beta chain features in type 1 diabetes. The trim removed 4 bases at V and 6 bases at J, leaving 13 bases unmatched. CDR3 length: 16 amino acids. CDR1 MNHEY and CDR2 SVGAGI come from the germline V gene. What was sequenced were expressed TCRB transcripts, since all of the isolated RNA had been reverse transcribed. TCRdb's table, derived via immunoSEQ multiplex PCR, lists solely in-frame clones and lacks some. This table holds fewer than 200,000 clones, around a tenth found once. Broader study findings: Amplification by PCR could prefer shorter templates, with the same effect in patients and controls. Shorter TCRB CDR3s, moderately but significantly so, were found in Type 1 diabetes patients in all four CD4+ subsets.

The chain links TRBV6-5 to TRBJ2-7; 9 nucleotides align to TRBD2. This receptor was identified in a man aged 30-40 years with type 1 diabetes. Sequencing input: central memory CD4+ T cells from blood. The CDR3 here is CASSSPSHSGRSEQYF. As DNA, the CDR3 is TGTGCCAGCAGTTCCCCCTCCCATAGCGGGAGAAGCGAGCAGTACTTC.